Shown below are 27 T cell receptor beta chains from a single sample sequenced in a study of T-cell memory formation after mild COVID-19. A single record per CDR3 protein comes from TCRdb applying MiXCR to the 5' RACE reads. Among 140,000 to 150,000 distinct CDR3 sequences listed, about 23% were seen once. The sample consisted of PBMCs or a T cell subset sorted from them (not recorded which). The receptor source for this set is an adult woman who had mild COVID-19 (a few samples of this study predate the infection). Cell type and time point are not known.

V is TRBV5-4 and J is TRBJ2-5; 9 bases agree with TRBD2. CDR3 length equals 19 residues. Trimming cost V 2 bases and J 2 bases; bases outside gene matches: 16. Germline V gene data show CDR1 as SGHNT and CDR2 as YYREEE (reference sequence). CDR3 residues: CASSFRGYRASGVQETQYF. The DNA for the CDR3 is TGTGCCAGCAGCTTCAGGGGGTACAGGGCTAGCGGGGTACAAGAGACCCAGTACTTC.

The sample holds a few counts of this clonotype. The CDR3 reads CASSFWDRDSYNEQFF. CDR3 DNA sequence: TGTGCCAGCAGTTTTTGGGACAGAGACTCCTACAATGAGCAGTTCTTC. The chain uses TRBV28 and TRBJ2-1; 7 bases agree with TRBD1. J lost 0 bases, V lost 3 bases, and 5 bases had no gene match. CDR3 length: 16 residues. Germline CDR1 is MDHEN and CDR2 is SYDVKM. The full variable domain, in which reference TRBV28 and TRBJ2-1 provide the parts outside the CDR3, is DVKVTQSSRYLVKRTGEKVFLECVQDMDHENMFWYRQDPGLGLRLIYFSYDVKMKEKGDIPEGYSVSREKKERFSLILESASTNQTSMYLCASSFWDRDSYNEQFFGPGTRLTVL.

This clonotype was observed a single time. This sequence joins TRBV12-3 or TRBV12-4 and TRBJ2-3; D is tentatively TRBD1 or TRBD2 (5 bases each). The length of the CDR3 is 16 residues. V was pared by 5 bases and J by 1 base, with 16 bases between. The CDR3 region has the DNA TGTGCCAGCAGTGGATACTTGAGGGGTCGCACAGATACGCAGTATTTT. Residues: CASSGYLRGRTDTQYF.

This rearrangement joins TRBV6-5 to TRBJ2-1; D not resolved. The V end lost 0 bases, the J end lost 0 bases, and 9 bases lay between the germline ends. CDR1 and CDR2 (germline): MNHEY, SVGAGI. This CDR3 is built from 16 residues. The CDR3: CASSYSSTSSYNEQFF. The CDR3 DNA is TGTGCCAGCAGTTACTCTTCGACGAGCTCCTACAATGAGCAGTTCTTC.

The sample holds a few counts of this clonotype. V and J are TRBV7-2 and TRBJ2-1; no clear D gene. Trimming took off 5 bases at V and 2 bases at J, with 7 bases between the two ends. Germline CDR1 reads SGHTA; CDR2 reads FQGNSA. There are 13 residues in the CDR3. CDR3 DNA: TGTGCCAGCAGCATATGGGCCTACAATGAGCAGTTCTTC. Residues: CASSIWAYNEQFF.

This clonotype has more than one count but fewer than ten. V is TRBV7-9 and J is TRBJ1-2, with 7 bases fitting TRBD1. The CDR3 spans 16 residues. CDR1 is SEHNR and CDR2 is FQNEAQ in the germline V gene (reference sequence). V trimming: 3 bases; J trimming: 5 bases; junction bases outside the gene matches: 12. CDR3 sequence reads: CASSFVTGQASYGYTF. The CDR3 DNA reads as TGTGCCAGCAGCTTCGTTACCGGACAGGCTTCTTATGGCTACACCTTC. The variable domain in full, with the rest retrieved from reference TRBV7-9 and TRBJ1-2, is DTGVSQNPRHKITKRGQNVTFRCDPISEHNRLYWYRQTLGQGPEFLTYFQNEAQLEKSRLLSDRFSAERPKGSFSTLEIQRTEQGDSAMYLCASSFVTGQASYGYTFGSGTRLTVV.

The chain is built from TRBV7-8 and TRBJ2-1, with 13 nucleotides matching TRBD2. Germline V lookup: CDR1 SGHVS, CDR2 FQNEAQ. V lost 7 bases and J lost 7; bases outside the gene matches: 7. The CDR3 length is 15 residues. CDR3 protein: CASTLTSGRRNEQFF. The DNA for the CDR3 is TGTGCCAGCACCCTGACTAGCGGGAGGAGGAATGAGCAGTTCTTC.

This clonotype has just a few counts. The chain links TRBV29-1 to TRBJ2-3; D gene unclear. V lost 6 bases, J lost 2 bases, and 9 bases lay in between. CDR1 and CDR2 (germline): SQVTM, ANQGSEA. CDR3 length: 12 amino acids. The CDR3 coding sequence is TGCAGCGTCCGCTCAGCCACAGATACGCAGTATTTT. It is translated as CSVRSATDTQYF.

This sequence joins TRBV5-5 and TRBJ2-7; D is undetermined. Trimming cost V 0 bases and J 5 bases, with 9 bases left between them. CDR1 and CDR2 (germline): SGHKS, YYEKEE (reference sequence). The CDR3 loop spans 13 amino acids. The CDR3 reads CASSLADGNEQYF. The CDR3 region has the DNA TGTGCCAGCAGCTTGGCCGATGGAAACGAGCAGTACTTC.

V gene TRBV7-2 combines with J gene TRBJ2-2; TRBD2 matches 7 bases. Germline V gives CDR1 SGHTA, CDR2 FQGNSA. Trimming cost V 1 base and J 8 bases; bases outside gene matches: 13. The CDR3 runs 17 residues. The CDR3 region is CASSLEDGTTIVGELFF. The CDR3 nucleotides read TGTGCCAGCAGCTTAGAAGACGGGACTACTATAGTGGGGGAGCTGTTTTTT.

J is TRBJ1-2 and V is TRBV5-1; D is perhaps TRBD1 (6 bases). Germline V gene data show CDR1 as SGHRS and CDR2 as YFSETQ. The CDR3 has 15 residues. V was clipped by 0 bases and J by 0 bases, with 9 bases between them. CDR3 sequence reads: CASSLEQGANYGYTF. The CDR3 DNA sequence: TGCGCCAGCAGCTTGGAACAGGGTGCTAACTATGGCTACACCTTC.

The table lists this clonotype with a few counts. CDR3 coding DNA: TGTGCCAGCAGATGGGACAGGGTCGGCGGAGATACGCAGTATTTT. Translating it yields CASRWDRVGGDTQYF. This chain connects TRBV7-9 to TRBJ2-3; 9 nucleotides line up with TRBD1. The CDR3 runs to 15 residues. Per the germline V gene, CDR1 is SEHNR and CDR2 is FQNEAQ (reference sequence). Trimming at V came to 6 bases and at J to 5 bases, leaving 9 bases not matched to a gene.

The genes are TRBV4-3 and TRBJ2-7; TRBD2 matches 11 bases. This CDR3 has 15 residues. V shed 1 base and J 4 bases; nucleotides not matched to a gene: 3. Germline CDR1 LGHNA, CDR2 YSLEER. The CDR3, as DNA: TGCGCCAGCAGCCAAGGGACTAGCGGGCAATACGAGCAGTACTTC. This sequence encodes CASSQGTSGQYEQYF.

The chain joins TRBV24-1 to TRBJ2-5; 7 bases map to TRBD1. Trimming at V came to 4 bases and at J to 2 bases, leaving 12 bases not matched to a gene. Germline assignment: CDR1 KGHDR and CDR2 SFDVKD. This CDR3 spans 17 amino acids. The CDR3 region is CATSDRPHRGTQETQYF. The CDR3 DNA is TGTGCCACCAGTGACCGCCCACACAGGGGCACGCAAGAGACCCAGTACTTC.

This clonotype appeared a few times. The gene calls are TRBV16 and TRBJ2-7; D is ambiguous. The CDR3 runs to 14 residues. From germline, CDR1 is KGHSY and CDR2 FQNENV. Trimming removed 3 bases from V and 3 bases from J, with 12 bases in between. The CDR3 coding sequence is TGTGCCAGCAGCCACGCCTTAGGTGACTACGAGCAGTACTTC. Protein: CASSHALGDYEQYF.

This clonotype has just a few counts. V and J are TRBV20-1 and TRBJ1-1; D is possibly TRBD1 (6 bases). V dropped 5 bases and J dropped 0 bases, with 10 bases sitting between them. This CDR3 spans 13 amino acids. Germline-derived CDR1 and CDR2 are DFQATT and SNEGSKA (reference sequence). The CDR3 DNA follows: TGCAGTGCTTCGACAGGAATGAACACTGAAGCTTTCTTT. Translated, it gives CSASTGMNTEAFF.

A single count supports this clonotype. The chain combines TRBV7-8 with TRBJ1-4; D call uncertain. The germline CDR1 and CDR2 sequences are SGHVS and FQNEAQ. This CDR3 is 14 amino acids long. The V end was cut by 5 bases, the J end by 4 bases, with 11 bases between. The CDR3: CASSVGRLNEKLFF. CDR3 DNA sequence: TGTGCCAGCAGCGTTGGACGCCTTAATGAAAAACTGTTTTTT.

The J gene is TRBJ2-3, the V gene TRBV6-4, with 10 nucleotides matching TRBD2. Germline CDR1 and CDR2: MRHNA and SNTAGT. The CDR3 has 15 residues. Unmatched junction bases numbered 8, after V lost 6 bases and J lost 5 bases. The CDR3 region is CASSGTSDGGDTQYF. Written as DNA, the CDR3 is TGTGCCAGCAGCGGGACTAGCGATGGAGGAGATACGCAGTATTTT.

CDR3 nucleotide sequence: TGTGCCACCCGGACCGGGGGGGCCGTTGAGACCCAGTACTTC. It encodes CATRTGGAVETQYF. The V gene is TRBV7-9, the J gene TRBJ2-5; 8 nucleotides align to TRBD2. The CDR3 is 14 amino acids. J was trimmed by 5 bases and V by 10 bases; bases with no gene match: 12. CDR1 and CDR2 (germline): SEHNR, FQNEAQ (reference sequence). Using reference TRBV7-9 and TRBJ2-5 for the parts outside the CDR3, the full variable domain is DTGVSQNPRHKITKRGQNVTFRCDPISEHNRLYWYRQTLGQGPEFLTYFQNEAQLEKSRLLSDRFSAERPKGSFSTLEIQRTEQGDSAMYLCATRTGGAVETQYFGPGTRLLVL.

This clonotype was seen more than once but under ten times. This chain joins TRBV15 and TRBJ2-1; D may be TRBD2 (6 bases). The CDR3 has 15 residues. Trimming left V 5 bases short and J 6 bases short, with 17 bases between. Germline V gives CDR1 LNHNV, CDR2 YYDKDF (reference sequence). The CDR3 region is CATSPNRGTSNEQFF. For the CDR3, the DNA is TGTGCCACCAGCCCCAACCGCGGGACTTCCAATGAGCAGTTCTTC.

The sample holds a few counts of this clonotype. The chain carries TRBV2 and TRBJ2-7, with TRBD2 identical over 10 bases. Germline V gene sequence: CDR1 SNHLY, CDR2 FYNNEI. The length of the CDR3 is 12 residues. V lost 8 bases and J lost 6; bases outside the gene matches: 4. The CDR3 region has the DNA TGTGCCAGCCTAGCGGGAGCTAGCGAGCAGTACTTC. This translates into CASLAGASEQYF.

The table lists this clonotype with a few counts. This chain links TRBV7-9 with TRBJ1-4; weak D call: TRBD1 (5 bases). CDR3 length: 12 residues. CDR1 and CDR2 from the germline V gene are SEHNR and FQNEAQ (reference sequence). With 10 bases removed from V and 7 bases from J, the gap between germline ends came to 13 bases. The CDR3 sequence: CATPGTGEKLFF. The CDR3 coding sequence is TGTGCCACACCCGGGACGGGTGAAAAACTGTTTTTT.

This chain joins TRBV7-9 and TRBJ2-2; D gene uncertain. This CDR3 comprises 13 residues. Trimming cost V 4 bases and J 6 bases, with 9 bases left between them. Germline V CDR1 and CDR2: SEHNR, FQNEAQ (reference sequence). The CDR3 DNA is TGTGCCAGCAGCTCCCGACGCCCCGGGGAGCTGTTTTTT. Translated: CASSSRRPGELFF.

In this sample, this clonotype turned up a few times. The chain joins TRBV4-1 to TRBJ1-1, with 9 positions matching TRBD1. From germline, CDR1 is MGHRA and CDR2 YSYEKL. The V segment lost 2 bases and the J segment 5 bases; nucleotides outside the gene matches: 6. The CDR3 extends over 15 amino acids. The CDR3 bases are TGCGCCAGCAGCCAACGGGGACAGGGAGGAACTGAAGCTTTCTTT. Translation: CASSQRGQGGTEAFF.

This clonotype was seen only a few times. The chain carries TRBV7-9 and TRBJ2-1; 7 bases map to TRBD2. In germline, CDR1 is SEHNR, CDR2 FQNEAQ (reference sequence). This CDR3 comprises 18 residues. With 4 bases clipped from V and 4 bases from J, the junction kept 16 bases outside the gene matches. This CDR3 reads CASSSEGPFQAGYNEQFF. The CDR3 DNA sequence: TGTGCCAGCAGCTCCGAGGGGCCGTTCCAAGCGGGGTACAATGAGCAGTTCTTC.

The chain couples TRBV27 to TRBJ1-1; a weak D match, TRBD1 (6 bases). CDR1 and CDR2 (germline): MNHEY, SMNVEV (reference sequence). Trimming stripped 8 bases from V and 1 base from J, with 14 bases between. There are 14 residues in the CDR3. The CDR3 sequence: CASYRGGPNTEAFF. CDR3 DNA sequence: TGTGCCAGCTATAGAGGGGGTCCGAACACTGAAGCTTTCTTT.

J is TRBJ1-5 and V is TRBV27; D gene ambiguous. CDR1 and CDR2 from the germline V gene are MNHEY and SMNVEV (reference sequence). V dropped 4 bases and J dropped 2 bases, with 12 bases sitting between them. The CDR3 extends over 15 amino acids. The DNA for the CDR3 is TGTGCCAGCAGTTCCAGTACATTTGGCAATCAGCCCCAGCATTTT. Its protein product is CASSSSTFGNQPQHF.